The entry that follows covers one T cell receptor (beta chain) sequence. Memory CD4+ cells were the fraction left after CD45RA+ naive selection. The sample comes from a study of shared clonotypes between healthy human individuals. Study-level information: Each donor's CD4 naive and CD4 memory cells filled three plates apiece, CD8 naive two, and CD8 memory one.

Only in-frame clones appear in the TCRdb table, and some are missing; sequencing was by immunoSEQ multiplex PCR. The data contain 550,000 to 850,000 clones, over 60% of them singletons. Losses at the gene ends were 5 bases for V and 0 bases for J; bases not matched to a gene: 4. The CDR3 has 15 amino acids. Germline loops: CDR1 SGHVS, CDR2 FNYEAQ. The origin of this receptor is a woman in her thirties in good health. The sequenced sample was memory CD4+ T cells sorted from blood. The subset is: CD45RA-negative fraction. J is TRBJ2-7 and V is TRBV7-6; 10 positions agree with TRBD2. The CDR3 nucleotides are TGTGCCAGCAGCCAAGGACTAGCGGCCTCCTACGAGCAGTACTTC. It yields the protein CASSQGLAASYEQYF.